These 21 T cell receptor beta chains were sequenced from one sample in a study of regulatory T cells in long-lasting Graves disease. Time point noted: persistent/refractory GD, antithyroid drugs over 5 years with positive TRAb. RNA extracted from PBMCs served as the sequencing template. Arm-PCR of CDR3 regions with iRepertoire HTBI primers generated TCR beta libraries. TCRdb re-called the multiplex PCR reads through MiXCR, storing one row per CDR3 protein. Of about 430,000 distinct CDR3 sequences listed, around a fifth are singletons. The sample in question was peripheral blood mononuclear cells (PBMCs), obtained when the disease was refractory, from a patient treated with antithyroid drugs. These receptors were obtained from a female donor with Graves disease.

V gene TRBV13 combines with J gene TRBJ1-6, with a weak D call TRBD1 (5 bases). This CDR3 is 15 amino acids long. Trimming cost V 7 bases and J 7 bases, with 17 bases left between them. From germline, CDR1 is PRHDT and CDR2 FYEKMQ (reference sequence). The DNA for the CDR3 is TGTGCCAGCACCATCTCGGGGCAGGGAAATTCACCCCTCCACTTT. Residues: CASTISGQGNSPLHF.

A note on this clonotype: This may be a read error: a much more frequent sequence differs by one nucleotide. This chain uses TRBV27 with TRBJ2-7; D uncertain. Trimming took 7 bases from V and 0 from J, leaving 7 bases between them. This CDR3 region has 12 residues. Germline-derived CDR1 and CDR2 are MNHEY and SMNVEV (reference sequence). CDR3 residues: CASISVSYEQYF. The CDR3 nucleotides read TGTGCCAGCATTTCGGTCTCCTACGAGCAGTACTTC.

The table lists this clonotype with a few counts. The chain carries TRBV20-1 and TRBJ1-6, with D unresolved. CDR1 is DFQATT, CDR2 SNEGSKA, per germline (reference sequence). The CDR3 covers 15 residues. Trimming cost V 3 bases and J 9 bases, with 18 bases left between them. The CDR3 nucleotides read TGCAGTGCTAGCGAGGGTTCCCTCCCGGGTTCACCCCTCCACTTT. It encodes CSASEGSLPGSPLHF.

The rearrangement joins TRBV10-3 to TRBJ2-5; TRBD2 matches at 7 bases. Germline trimming cut 4 bases from V and 5 bases from J; bases unmatched to any gene: 1. This CDR3 region has 12 residues. The germline V gene encodes CDR1 ENHRY and CDR2 SYGVKD. CDR3 nucleotides: TGTGCCATCAGTGGGCGGGAGGAGACCCAGTACTTC. It is translated as CAISGREETQYF.

This clonotype was detected once. A much larger clone is a single base away; this may be a read error. The V gene is TRBV27, the J gene TRBJ2-7, with 9 bases that match TRBD2. Per the germline V gene, CDR1 is MNHEY and CDR2 is SMNVEV (reference sequence). The ends lost 6 bases at V and 6 bases at J; junction bases unmatched: 12. The CDR3 runs to 15 residues. CDR3 sequence reads: CASRSSPGLACEQYF. In nucleotides, the CDR3 is TGTGCCAGCAGGTCCTCTCCGGGACTAGCTTGCGAGCAGTACTTC.

CDR3: CASRRDRTISPLHF. Here the CDR3 DNA reads TGTGCCAGCAGAAGGGACAGAACGATTTCACCCCTCCACTTT. The rearrangement links TRBV3-1 to TRBJ1-6; 7 bases line up with TRBD1. The length of the CDR3 is 14 residues. Germline loops: CDR1 LGHDT, CDR2 YNNKEL (reference sequence). V lost 6 bases to trimming and J lost 9 bases; unmatched junction nucleotides: 8.

At least ten counts were recorded for this clonotype. The chain uses TRBV12-3 or TRBV12-4 and TRBJ2-2, with D possibly matching TRBD2 (6 bases). Trimming shortened V by 6 bases and J by 1 base, and 9 bases separated the two germline ends. The CDR3 spans 14 residues. For the CDR3, the DNA is TGTGCCAGCAGGTCTAGCGAGAACACCGGGGAGCTGTTTTTT. It codes for CASRSSENTGELFF.

This clonotype has a count of ten or more. The CDR3 loop is CASSTTGGAGNQPQHF. DNA for the CDR3: TGTGCCAGCAGCACAACGGGGGGGGCCGGCAATCAGCCCCAGCATTTT. This chain links TRBV11-2 with TRBJ1-5; perhaps TRBD1 as D (6 bases). V lost 5 bases, J lost 2 bases, and 16 bases lay in between. Germline V gene lookup returns CDR1 SGHAT and CDR2 FQNNGV. The CDR3 contains 16 residues.

The gene calls are TRBV29-1 and TRBJ2-7, with TRBD2 matching 10 bases. Trimming removed 0 bases from V and 7 bases from J; junction bases left unmatched: 12. Germline CDR1 is SQVTM and CDR2 is ANQGSEA. CDR3 size: 16 residues. In DNA form, the CDR3 reads TGCAGCGTTGAAGACAGGACTAGCGGCCCGGGGGTTGAGCAGTACTTC. Translated: CSVEDRTSGPGVEQYF.

This clonotype was found a few times. The genes are TRBV30 and TRBJ2-7; D is perhaps TRBD1 or TRBD2 (6 bases each). Between the trimmed V and J ends, which lost 0 bases and 1 base, there was a span of 10 bases. The germline V gene encodes CDR1 GTSNPN and CDR2 SVGIG (reference sequence). This CDR3 is built from 14 residues. CDR3 nucleotides: TGTGCCTGGAGTGTAGGGGGGCCTTCCTACGAGCAGTACTTC. Translated: CAWSVGGPSYEQYF.

This clonotype turned up a few times. The gene calls are TRBV6-1 and TRBJ1-3; D is ambiguous. V lost 6 bases to trimming and J lost 4 bases, with 16 bases between them. The V gene's germline CDR1 is MNHNS and CDR2 SASEGT. The CDR3 is 15 residues long. CDR3 nucleotides: TGTGCCAGCAGAGCGGCGGGCCAAGACGGAAACACCATATATTTT. This gives the protein CASRAAGQDGNTIYF.

This clonotype was seen more than once but under ten times. The CDR3 loop is CASSTPGRYEQYF. CDR3 bases: TGTGCCAGCAGTACCCCGGGGCGGTACGAGCAGTACTTC. The chain is built from TRBV6-1 and TRBJ2-7; D is tentatively TRBD1 or TRBD2 (5 bases each). The CDR3 consists of 13 residues. Trimming pared 5 bases from V and 4 bases from J, leaving 12 bases between. Germline V gene data show CDR1 as MNHNS and CDR2 as SASEGT.

This clonotype was seen only a few times. The chain links TRBV29-1 to TRBJ1-1, with 8 bases that match TRBD1. CDR1 SQVTM and CDR2 ANQGSEA come from the germline V gene. V was clipped by 4 bases and J by 3 bases; unmatched bases: 7. The CDR3 totals 14 residues. The CDR3 is CSVAPRGLDTEAFF. The DNA for the CDR3 is TGCAGCGTTGCCCCCAGGGGGCTCGACACTGAAGCTTTCTTT. The full variable domain, its missing parts supplied by reference TRBV29-1 and TRBJ1-1, is SAVISQKPSRDICQRGTSLTIQCQVDSQVTMMFWYRQQPGQSLTLIATANQGSEATYESGFVIDKFPISRPNLTFSTLTVSNMSPEDSSIYLCSVAPRGLDTEAFFGQGTRLTVV.

In this sample, this clonotype turned up a few times. The chain carries TRBV29-1 and TRBJ2-7, with D perhaps assigned TRBD1 or TRBD2 (5 bases each). The ends were cut back, 4 bases at V and 2 bases at J, with 12 bases in the middle. The germline gives CDR1 SQVTM, CDR2 ANQGSEA. The CDR3 is made up of 13 amino acids. CDR3 amino acids: CSVVGDGPYEQYF. CDR3 nucleotide sequence: TGCAGCGTTGTGGGGGACGGTCCCTACGAGCAGTACTTC.

This clonotype was recorded at least ten times. This sequence joins TRBV20-1 and TRBJ2-5, with D perhaps given as TRBD1 or TRBD2 (5 bases each). This CDR3 is built from 15 residues. V was clipped by 6 bases and J by 6 bases, with 23 bases between them. From germline, CDR1 is DFQATT and CDR2 SNEGSKA (reference sequence). DNA for the CDR3: TGCAGTGCAGTGGCTGGGGGTGGTCGGTTGAAGACCCAGTACTTC. Translating gives CSAVAGGGRLKTQYF.

The chain carries TRBV20-1 and TRBJ2-3; 11 nucleotides line up with TRBD2. CDR1 is DFQATT, CDR2 SNEGSKA, per germline (reference sequence). The CDR3 runs 16 residues. V dropped 2 bases and J dropped 4; count of bases not matched to a gene: 8. CDR3 nucleotides: TGCAGTGCTAGAAAGCCTAGCGGGGGGTTGGCAGATACGCAGTATTTT. Translation gives CSARKPSGGLADTQYF.

The chain couples TRBV12-3 or TRBV12-4 to TRBJ1-3; no reliable D call. Trimming removed 3 bases from V and 3 bases from J, with 9 bases in between. The CDR3 runs to 14 residues. Here the CDR3 DNA reads TGTGCCAGCAGTTTCGCCGGGTTTGGAAACACCATATATTTT. This codes for CASSFAGFGNTIYF.

This clonotype was observed at least ten times. V is TRBV2 and J is TRBJ1-2; D gene uncertain. Trimming removed 6 bases at V and 4 bases at J, with 18 bases between. This CDR3 has 15 residues. Per germline, CDR1 SNHLY and CDR2 FYNNEI. CDR3 sequence: CASREKTGIGYGYTF. The CDR3 DNA follows: TGTGCCAGCAGGGAAAAGACTGGGATAGGCTATGGCTACACCTTC.

The chain has TRBV12-3 or TRBV12-4 and TRBJ2-1; 13 nucleotides match TRBD2. Trimming removed 4 bases from V and 10 bases from J; junction bases left unmatched: 16. The CDR3 covers 18 residues. DNA for the CDR3: TGTGCCAGCAGTTCCCTAGCTCCCCTGGGACTAGCGGGAAACGAGCAGTTCTTC. Translating it yields CASSSLAPLGLAGNEQFF.

There are many counts of this clonotype. The rearrangement uses TRBV5-1 and TRBJ2-7, with 7 bases aligning to TRBD2. V shed 1 base and J 0 bases; nucleotides not matched to a gene: 13. The germline V gene encodes CDR1 SGHRS and CDR2 YFSETQ. There are 18 residues in the CDR3. The CDR3 DNA is TGCGCCAGCAGCTTGAGTACGTTTCTCGGCGGGAGCTCCTACGAGCAGTACTTC. It codes for CASSLSTFLGGSSYEQYF.

The table lists this clonotype with many counts. The J gene is TRBJ2-7, the V gene TRBV12-3 or TRBV12-4, with a tentative D call TRBD2 (7 bases). The CDR3 spans 14 residues. Trimming left V 6 bases short and J 4 bases short, with 16 bases between. CDR3 amino acids: CASSLTQGLYEQYF. The DNA of the CDR3 is TGTGCCAGCAGCTTAACACAGGGACTATACGAGCAGTACTTC.